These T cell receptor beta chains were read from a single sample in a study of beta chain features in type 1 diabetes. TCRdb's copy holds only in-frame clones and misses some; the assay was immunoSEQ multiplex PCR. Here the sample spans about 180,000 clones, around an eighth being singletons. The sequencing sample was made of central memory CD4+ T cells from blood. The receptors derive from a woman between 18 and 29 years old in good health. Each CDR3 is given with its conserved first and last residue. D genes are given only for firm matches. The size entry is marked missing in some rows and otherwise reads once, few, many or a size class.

DNA: TGCGCCAGCAGCCGCAGTGCCCCTTTATCATCCTACAATGAGCAGTTCTTC
CDR3: CASSRSAPLSSYNEQFF
D: NA
V: TRBV4-3
size: NA
J: TRBJ2-1

DNA: TGTGCCAGCTCTTCCGACAAGAACACTGAAGCTTTCTTT
CDR3: CASSSDKNTEAFF
D: NA
V: TRBV18
size: NA
J: TRBJ1-1

DNA: TGTGCCAGCAGACAGGCAATTTCTGGCTACACCTTC
CDR3: CASRQAISGYTF
D: NA
V: TRBV28
size: few
J: TRBJ1-2

DNA: TGTGCCAGCAGCCGCGGAGGGTTCGATGGTACCGGGGAGCTGTTTTTT
CDR3: CASSRGGFDGTGELFF
D: NA
V: TRBV5-4
size: NA
J: TRBJ2-2

DNA: TGTGCCAGCAGACCAGGGGGCATGGTCACTGAAGCTTTCTTT
CDR3: CASRPGGMVTEAFF
D: TRBD1
V: TRBV27
size: few
J: TRBJ1-1

DNA: TGCGCCAGCAGCCCCCGGACTAGCGGGAGAGGTGGTGAGCAGTTCTTC
CDR3: CASSPRTSGRGGEQFF
D: TRBD2
V: TRBV4-3
size: NA
J: TRBJ2-1

DNA: TGTGCCAGCAGCTTGTACAGGGGATCAAACTCTGGGGCCAACGTCCTGACTTTC
CDR3: CASSLYRGSNSGANVLTF
D: TRBD1
V: TRBV7-9
size: NA
J: TRBJ2-6

DNA: TGTGCCACCCAGAGGTACGAGCAGTACTTC
CDR3: CATQRYEQYF
D: NA
V: TRBV28
size: few
J: TRBJ2-7

DNA: TGTGCCAGCAGTCCCAGTGCGGACACCATATATTTT
CDR3: CASSPSADTIYF
D: NA
V: TRBV2
size: NA
J: TRBJ1-3

DNA: TGCAGCGTTCGGAGTTGGAGCTATGGCTACACCTTC
CDR3: CSVRSWSYGYTF
D: NA
V: TRBV29-1
size: few
J: TRBJ1-2

DNA: TGTGCCTGGGTAAAGGTGGACAGCAGGGGCTACACCTTC
CDR3: CAWVKVDSRGYTF
D: NA
V: TRBV30
size: NA
J: TRBJ1-2

DNA: TGTGCCAGCAGCTCCTGGCCCCAGCATTTT
CDR3: CASSSWPQHF
D: NA
V: TRBV6-1
size: NA
J: TRBJ1-5

DNA: TGTGCCAGCAGCCCAGATGCGGGACGTACGAGCACAGATACGCAGTATTTT
CDR3: CASSPDAGRTSTDTQYF
D: NA
V: TRBV7-2
size: NA
J: TRBJ2-3

DNA: TGTGCCAGTAGTAAGGGACATCTGAACACTGAAGCTTTCTTT
CDR3: CASSKGHLNTEAFF
D: NA
V: TRBV19
size: NA
J: TRBJ1-1

DNA: TGTGCCACTGCCCTGGACAGACTTAACTATGGCTACACCTTC
CDR3: CATALDRLNYGYTF
D: NA
V: TRBV6-5
size: NA
J: TRBJ1-2

DNA: TGTGCCAGCAGTTCAGGCCCGGGACAGGGATTTGGCTACACCTTC
CDR3: CASSSGPGQGFGYTF
D: TRBD1
V: TRBV28
size: NA
J: TRBJ1-2

DNA: TGTGCCACCAGCATCTCGACTAGCGGGAGCATGGAGACCCAGTACTTC
CDR3: CATSISTSGSMETQYF
D: TRBD2
V: TRBV15
size: few
J: TRBJ2-5

DNA: TGCAGCGGGGGGGATGGGGCCTACGAGCAGTACTTC
CDR3: CSGGDGAYEQYF
D: NA
V: TRBV29-1
size: few
J: TRBJ2-7

DNA: TGCAGCGTCGACAGGGGCTATGGCTACACCTTC
CDR3: CSVDRGYGYTF
D: TRBD1
V: TRBV29-1
size: few
J: TRBJ1-2

DNA: TGTGCCAGCAGCCCACTAGCGGGAGCCCTGTACCAAGAGACCCAGTACTTC
CDR3: CASSPLAGALYQETQYF
D: TRBD2
V: TRBV11-1
size: NA
J: TRBJ2-5

DNA: TGTGCCAGCAGCCAAGGTCCGGGACAGGGGGAGGATGAGCAGTTCTTC
CDR3: CASSQGPGQGEDEQFF
D: TRBD1
V: TRBV4-2
size: NA
J: TRBJ2-1

DNA: TGTGCCAGCAGCTGGGGCGAGAATCAGCCCCAGCATTTT
CDR3: CASSWGENQPQHF
D: NA
V: TRBV5-6
size: NA
J: TRBJ1-5

DNA: TGTGCCAGCAGCCTTAACGGACGGGGAGTCAATCAGCCCCAGCATTTT
CDR3: CASSLNGRGVNQPQHF
D: NA
V: TRBV4-2
size: NA
J: TRBJ1-5

DNA: TGTGCCAGCAGTTTGCCCCACTCCGGGACAGGGGGTAGTAAATTCTTC
CDR3: CASSLPHSGTGGSKFF
D: TRBD1
V: TRBV28
size: NA
J: TRBJ2-1

DNA: TGTGCCAGCAGTCTAGCGGCCTCCTCCTACAATGAGCAGTTCTTC
CDR3: CASSLAASSYNEQFF
D: TRBD2
V: TRBV27
size: few
J: TRBJ2-1

DNA: TGTGCCTGGGGACAGGGTCGGGACACCTTC
CDR3: CAWGQGRDTF
D: TRBD1
V: TRBV30
size: NA
J: TRBJ1-2

DNA: TGTGCCAGTAGTAGGGCTAGCGGGCACAATGAGCAGTTCTTC
CDR3: CASSRASGHNEQFF
D: TRBD2
V: TRBV19
size: few
J: TRBJ2-1

DNA: TGTGCCAGCAGCCCAGAGGCAGATCAGCCCCAGCATTTT
CDR3: CASSPEADQPQHF
D: NA
V: TRBV7-2
size: few
J: TRBJ1-5

DNA: TGTGCCAGCTCACCCCCTACAGGTCTACAAGAGACCCAGTACTTC
CDR3: CASSPPTGLQETQYF
D: NA
V: TRBV18
size: few
J: TRBJ2-5

DNA: TGTGCCAGCAGCTATACCGGGACAGGGAACTATGGCTACACCTTC
CDR3: CASSYTGTGNYGYTF
D: TRBD1
V: TRBV28
size: few
J: TRBJ1-2

DNA: TGTGCCAGCAGCCAAAGGAGCAGGGGGCTGGACACCATATATTTT
CDR3: CASSQRSRGLDTIYF
D: TRBD1
V: TRBV14
size: NA
J: TRBJ1-3

DNA: TGTGCCAGCAGCCCACGGACTAGCGGCATGAGTGTTGGGGCCAACGTCCTGACTTTC
CDR3: CASSPRTSGMSVGANVLTF
D: TRBD2
V: TRBV7-2
size: NA
J: TRBJ2-6

DNA: TGTGCCAGCAGTGAGAGACAGGGGTCCTCCGGGGAGCTGTTTTTT
CDR3: CASSERQGSSGELFF
D: TRBD1
V: TRBV2
size: few
J: TRBJ2-2

DNA: TGCAGCGTTCGTAGCGGGAGTAGCTACGAGCAGTACTTC
CDR3: CSVRSGSSYEQYF
D: TRBD2
V: TRBV29-1
size: NA
J: TRBJ2-7

DNA: TGTGCCAGCAGCTTACAACGGACAGGGTTGGGTACTGAAGCTTTCTTT
CDR3: CASSLQRTGLGTEAFF
D: TRBD1
V: TRBV11-1
size: NA
J: TRBJ1-1

DNA: TGTGCCAGCAGCTCTAGGCACGGTACGCAGTATTTT
CDR3: CASSSRHGTQYF
D: NA
V: TRBV27
size: NA
J: TRBJ2-3

DNA: TGTGCCAGCAGCTTAGAGGACAGGGGTATCGCCGGGGAGCTGTTTTTT
CDR3: CASSLEDRGIAGELFF
D: TRBD1
V: TRBV5-6
size: few
J: TRBJ2-2

DNA: TGTGCCAGCAGCCGACCGGGACAGGGCAATGAGCAGTTCTTC
CDR3: CASSRPGQGNEQFF
D: TRBD1
V: TRBV7-6
size: NA
J: TRBJ2-1

DNA: TGCGCCAGCACCTTACAGGAGGGGCACACTGAAGCTTTCTTT
CDR3: CASTLQEGHTEAFF
D: NA
V: TRBV5-1
size: few
J: TRBJ1-1

DNA: TGTGCCAGCAGTGGCGGGTGGCAGTACTTC
CDR3: CASSGGWQYF
D: NA
V: TRBV2
size: few
J: TRBJ2-7

DNA: TGCGCCAGCAGCAACATAGGGACAGCCTACAATGAGCAGTTCTTC
CDR3: CASSNIGTAYNEQFF
D: TRBD1
V: TRBV5-1
size: NA
J: TRBJ2-1

DNA: TGCAGCGTACGAGTACTAGCGGGGAGCACAGATACGCAGTATTTT
CDR3: CSVRVLAGSTDTQYF
D: TRBD2
V: TRBV29-1
size: NA
J: TRBJ2-3

DNA: TGTGCCAGCAGGCCAGTACCAGGGCACGACAACACTGAAGCTTTCTTT
CDR3: CASRPVPGHDNTEAFF
D: NA
V: TRBV28
size: few
J: TRBJ1-1

DNA: TGTGCCATCAGCAATAACCAGGGAGGGGAATATGGAGGCTACACCTTC
CDR3: CAISNNQGGEYGGYTF
D: NA
V: TRBV10-3
size: few
J: TRBJ1-2

DNA: TGTGCCAGCAGTTTCCGCGACTCCGATGATGAGCAGTTCTTC
CDR3: CASSFRDSDDEQFF
D: NA
V: TRBV27
size: few
J: TRBJ2-1

DNA: TGTGCCAGCAGCCAAGAAATTCGACTAGCGACGTACTTC
CDR3: CASSQEIRLATYF
D: TRBD2
V: TRBV4-2
size: few
J: TRBJ2-7

DNA: TGTGCCAGCAGTTTATCCCTCTGGCCTTATGGCTACACCTTC
CDR3: CASSLSLWPYGYTF
D: NA
V: TRBV28
size: few
J: TRBJ1-2

DNA: TGTGCCTGGAGTTCCCAGCGGGAGCTTGAGCAGTTCTTC
CDR3: CAWSSQRELEQFF
D: TRBD2
V: TRBV30
size: NA
J: TRBJ2-1

DNA: TGTGCCAGCAGTTACGGCCGGGGTCACTCCGGCTACACCTTC
CDR3: CASSYGRGHSGYTF
D: NA
V: TRBV6-5
size: NA
J: TRBJ1-2

DNA: TGTGCCAGCAGCTCAGACAGGACCAATGAGCAGTTCTTC
CDR3: CASSSDRTNEQFF
D: NA
V: TRBV7-2
size: NA
J: TRBJ2-1

DNA: TGTGCCATCAGTGAGAGAGTGCAGGGGGCTAAAAATGAGCAGTTCTTC
CDR3: CAISERVQGAKNEQFF
D: TRBD1
V: TRBV10-3
size: few
J: TRBJ2-1

DNA: TGTGCCAGCAGTGAATACGGTGCAGATACGCAGTATTTT
CDR3: CASSEYGADTQYF
D: NA
V: TRBV2
size: few
J: TRBJ2-3

DNA: TGCAGCGTTGAAGGGTGGACTAGCGGGGGAAACACCGGGGAGCTGTTTTTT
CDR3: CSVEGWTSGGNTGELFF
D: TRBD2
V: TRBV29-1
size: NA
J: TRBJ2-2